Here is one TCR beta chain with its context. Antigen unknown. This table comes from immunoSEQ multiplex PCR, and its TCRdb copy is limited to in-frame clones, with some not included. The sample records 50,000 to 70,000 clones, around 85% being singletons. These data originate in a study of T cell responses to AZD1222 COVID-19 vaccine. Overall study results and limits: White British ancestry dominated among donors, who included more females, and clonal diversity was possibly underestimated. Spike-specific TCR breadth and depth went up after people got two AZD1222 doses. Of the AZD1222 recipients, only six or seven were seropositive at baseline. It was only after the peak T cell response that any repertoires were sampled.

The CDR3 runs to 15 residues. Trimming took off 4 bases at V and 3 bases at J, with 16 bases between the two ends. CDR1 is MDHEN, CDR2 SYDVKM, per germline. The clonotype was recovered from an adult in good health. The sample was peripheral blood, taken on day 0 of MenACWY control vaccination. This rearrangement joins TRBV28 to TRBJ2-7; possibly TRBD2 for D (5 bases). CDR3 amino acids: CASSSTTTPVYEQYF. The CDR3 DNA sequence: TGTGCCAGCAGTTCGACTACCACCCCAGTCTACGAGCAGTACTTC.